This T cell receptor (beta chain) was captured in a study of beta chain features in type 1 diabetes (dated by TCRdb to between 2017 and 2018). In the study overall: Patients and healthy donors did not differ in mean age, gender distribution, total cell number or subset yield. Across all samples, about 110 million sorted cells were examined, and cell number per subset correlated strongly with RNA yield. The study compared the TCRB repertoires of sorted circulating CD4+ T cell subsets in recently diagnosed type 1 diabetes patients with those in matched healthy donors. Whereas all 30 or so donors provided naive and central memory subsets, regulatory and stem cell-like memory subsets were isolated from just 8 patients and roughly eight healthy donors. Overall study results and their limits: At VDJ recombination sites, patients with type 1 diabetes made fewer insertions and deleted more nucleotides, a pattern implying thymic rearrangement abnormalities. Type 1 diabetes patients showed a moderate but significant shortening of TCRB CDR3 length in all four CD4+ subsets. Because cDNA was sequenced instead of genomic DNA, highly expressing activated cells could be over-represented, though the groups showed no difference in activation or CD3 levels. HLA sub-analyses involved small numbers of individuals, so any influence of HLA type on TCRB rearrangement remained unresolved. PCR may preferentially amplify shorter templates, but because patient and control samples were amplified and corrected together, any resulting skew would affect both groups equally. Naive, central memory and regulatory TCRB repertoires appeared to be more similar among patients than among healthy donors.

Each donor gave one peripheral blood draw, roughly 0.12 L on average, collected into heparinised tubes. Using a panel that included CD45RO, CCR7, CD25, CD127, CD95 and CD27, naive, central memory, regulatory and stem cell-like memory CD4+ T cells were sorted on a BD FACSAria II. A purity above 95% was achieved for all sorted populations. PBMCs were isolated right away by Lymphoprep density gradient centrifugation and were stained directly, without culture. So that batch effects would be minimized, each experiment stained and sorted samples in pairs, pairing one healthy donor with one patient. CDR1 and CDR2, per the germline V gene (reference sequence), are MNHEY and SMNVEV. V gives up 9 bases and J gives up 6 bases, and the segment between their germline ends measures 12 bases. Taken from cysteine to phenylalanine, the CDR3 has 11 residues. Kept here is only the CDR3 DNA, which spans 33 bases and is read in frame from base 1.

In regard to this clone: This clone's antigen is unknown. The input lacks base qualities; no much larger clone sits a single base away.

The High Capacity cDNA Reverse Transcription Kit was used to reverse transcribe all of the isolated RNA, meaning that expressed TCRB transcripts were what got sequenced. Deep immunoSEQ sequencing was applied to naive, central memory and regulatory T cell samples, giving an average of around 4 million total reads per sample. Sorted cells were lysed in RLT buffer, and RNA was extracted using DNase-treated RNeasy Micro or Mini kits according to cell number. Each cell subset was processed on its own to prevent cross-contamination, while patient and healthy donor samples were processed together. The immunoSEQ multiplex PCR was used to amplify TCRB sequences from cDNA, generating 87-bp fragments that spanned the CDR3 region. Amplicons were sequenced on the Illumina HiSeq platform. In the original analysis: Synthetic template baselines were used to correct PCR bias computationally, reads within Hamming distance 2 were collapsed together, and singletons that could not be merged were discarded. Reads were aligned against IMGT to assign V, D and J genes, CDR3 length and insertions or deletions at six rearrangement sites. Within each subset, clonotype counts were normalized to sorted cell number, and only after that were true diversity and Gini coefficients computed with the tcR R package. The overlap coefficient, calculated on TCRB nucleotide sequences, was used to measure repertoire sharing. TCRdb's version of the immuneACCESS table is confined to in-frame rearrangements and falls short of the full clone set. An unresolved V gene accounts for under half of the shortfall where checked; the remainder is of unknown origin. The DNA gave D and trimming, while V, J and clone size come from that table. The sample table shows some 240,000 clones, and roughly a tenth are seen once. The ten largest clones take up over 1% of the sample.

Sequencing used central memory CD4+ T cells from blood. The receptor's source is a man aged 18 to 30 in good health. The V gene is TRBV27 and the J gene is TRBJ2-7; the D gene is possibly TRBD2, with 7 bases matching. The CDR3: CARGGAGEQYF. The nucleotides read TGTGCCAGGGGGGGGGCCGGCGAGCAGTACTTC.